The 17 T cell receptor beta chains in this list originate from one sample, sequenced in a study of blood T cell repertoires in COVID-19. Clones were read by immunoSEQ multiplex PCR, and TCRdb kept only the in-frame ones, dropping some. The data show approximately 98,000 clones, with over 70% seen just once and approximately 12% held by the top ten. The sequencing sample was made of peripheral blood. These receptors originate from a woman aged 80 or over with acute or convalescent COVID-19.

The rearrangement links TRBV7-2 to TRBJ1-1; 7 bases align to TRBD1. The CDR3 consists of 15 residues. Germline trimming cut 3 bases from V and 2 bases from J; bases unmatched to any gene: 6. Germline assignment: CDR1 SGHTA and CDR2 FQGNSA. The CDR3 DNA follows: TGTGCCAGCAGCTTCTCGACAGGGACAAACACTGAAGCTTTCTTT. Amino acid sequence: CASSFSTGTNTEAFF. Using reference TRBV7-2 and TRBJ1-1 for the parts outside the CDR3, the full variable domain is GAGVSQSPSNKVTEKGKDVELRCDPISGHTALYWYRQSLGQGLEFLIYFQGNSAPDKSGLPSDRFSAERTGGSVSTLTIQRTQQEDSAVYLCASSFSTGTNTEAFFGQGTRLTVV.

V is TRBV3-1 (or the pseudogene TRBV3-2) and J is TRBJ2-7; weak D call: TRBD1 (5 bases). The CDR3 contains 15 residues. V was pared by 5 bases and J by 0 bases, with 14 bases between. Germline V gene lookup returns CDR1 LGHDT and CDR2 YNNKEL (reference sequence). CDR3 DNA: TGTGCCAGCAGCGCAGAAACAGGTAGCTCCTACGAGCAGTACTTC. This gives the protein CASSAETGSSYEQYF.

The V and J genes are TRBV5-1 and TRBJ1-4, with 9 bases that match TRBD1. The ends lost 3 bases at V and 5 bases at J; junction bases unmatched: 2. This CDR3 is built from 14 residues. Germline loops: CDR1 SGHRS, CDR2 YFSETQ. The CDR3 coding sequence is TGCGCCAGCAGCTCCGGGACAGGGAATGAAAAACTGTTTTTT. Its translation is CASSSGTGNEKLFF.

The DNA for the CDR3 is TGCGCCAGCAGCCAGGGGACAGCTAACACTGAAGCTTTCTTT. Its translation: CASSQGTANTEAFF. The chain uses TRBV5-1 and TRBJ1-1; 7 nucleotides agree with TRBD1. CDR1 is SGHRS, CDR2 YFSETQ, per germline. This CDR3 has 14 amino acids. V lost 4 bases and J lost 2; bases outside the gene matches: 5.

CDR3 residues: CASSRGAGEAFF. The CDR3 coding sequence is TGTGCCAGCAGTCGGGGGGCTGGTGAAGCTTTCTTT. V is TRBV6-2 or TRBV6-3 and J is TRBJ1-1; TRBD1 might be the D (6 bases). CDR3 size: 12 residues. Per germline, CDR1 MNHEY and CDR2 SVGEGT. V was pared by 5 bases and J by 7 bases, with 11 bases between.

As to this clone: This CDR3 is also generated by other DNA sequences in the sample. The rearrangement links TRBV28 to TRBJ1-5; no reliable D call. The CDR3 extends over 12 amino acids. With 2 bases removed from V and 3 bases from J, the gap between germline ends came to 2 bases. CDR1 MDHEN and CDR2 SYDVKM come from the germline V gene. The CDR3 region is CASSLLNQPQHF. DNA of the CDR3: TGTGCCAGCAGTTTACTCAATCAGCCCCAGCATTTT.

The chain joins TRBV7-8 to TRBJ1-4, with TRBD1 matching 8 bases. V dropped 0 bases and J dropped 7; count of bases not matched to a gene: 7. The germline V gene has CDR1 SGHVS and CDR2 FQNEAQ. CDR3 length: 16 residues. The chain's CDR3 is CASSLARGRASEKLFF. The CDR3, as DNA: TGTGCCAGCAGCTTAGCCAGGGGGCGGGCAAGTGAAAAACTGTTTTTT.

V is TRBV7-2 and J is TRBJ2-3; 10 nucleotides align to TRBD2. The CDR3 has 16 amino acids. Looked up from germline, CDR1 is SGHTA and CDR2 is FQGNSA. The junction had 11 bases not matched to a gene; V was cut back by 5 bases and J by 6 bases. The CDR3 region has the DNA TGTGCCAGCAGCCCAGGCGGCCTAGCGGGGGTTGATACGCAGTATTTT. Its protein is CASSPGGLAGVDTQYF.

This clone was detected a few times. The chain's CDR3 is CASSLPQGGGYGYTF. CDR3 coding DNA: TGTGCCAGCAGCTTACCCCAAGGGGGGGGCTATGGCTACACCTTC. The rearrangement links TRBV5-4 to TRBJ1-2; the D gene is possibly TRBD1 (6 bases). Germline V gene lookup returns CDR1 SGHNT and CDR2 YYREEE (reference sequence). The CDR3 sequence is 15 residues long. Between the trimmed V and J ends, which lost 2 bases and 4 bases, there was a span of 15 bases.

This clone was detected only once. The rearrangement links TRBV6-4 to TRBJ2-1; no clear D. Trimming removed 2 bases at V and 5 bases at J, with 16 bases between. This CDR3 contains 16 residues. Germline CDR1 reads MRHNA; CDR2 reads SNTAGT. CDR3 DNA sequence: TGTGCCAGCAGTGACCAAGACGGAAATCGGGACAATGAGCAGTTCTTC. The encoded protein is CASSDQDGNRDNEQFF.

The chain uses TRBV7-2 and TRBJ2-4, with 8 bases fitting TRBD1. The CDR3 has 14 amino acids. CDR1 SGHTA and CDR2 FQGNSA come from the germline V gene. Unmatched junction bases numbered 7, after V lost 5 bases and J lost 7 bases. CDR3 protein: CASSADRGMNIQYF. Written as DNA, the CDR3 is TGTGCCAGCAGCGCCGACAGGGGTATGAACATTCAGTACTTC.

This clone was picked up one time. The chain joins TRBV24-1 to TRBJ2-3; D remains unclear. Germline V gene lookup returns CDR1 KGHDR and CDR2 SFDVKD. CDR3 length: 15 residues. The germline V and J ends were trimmed by 1 base and 1 base, with 8 bases remaining between them. CDR3 DNA sequence: TGTGCCACCAGTGATTTTGGGCCAGGCACAGATACGCAGTATTTT. Its protein product is CATSDFGPGTDTQYF.

The genes are TRBV30 and TRBJ1-3; D is unresolved. The V and J ends lost 0 bases and 0 bases respectively, with 6 bases between them. This CDR3 contains 14 residues. The germline CDR1 and CDR2 sequences are GTSNPN and SVGIG (reference sequence). Here the CDR3 DNA reads TGTGCCTGGAGTGTGGCGGTCTCTGGAAACACCATATATTTT. This sequence encodes CAWSVAVSGNTIYF.

In this sample, this clone turned up a few times. The chain links TRBV7-2 to TRBJ2-5; tentatively, D is TRBD2 (7 bases). The length of the CDR3 is 15 residues. CDR1 SGHTA and CDR2 FQGNSA come from the germline V gene. V gave up 2 bases and J gave up 5 bases, with 15 bases separating them. The CDR3 here is CASSLYGGASETQYF. The DNA of the CDR3 is TGTGCCAGCAGCTTATATGGGGGGGCCTCGGAGACCCAGTACTTC.

This chain connects TRBV7-9 to TRBJ2-1; D might be TRBD2 (7 bases). In germline, CDR1 is SEHNR, CDR2 FQNEAQ (reference sequence). The CDR3 loop spans 15 amino acids. Trimming took off 5 bases at V and 9 bases at J, with 20 bases between the two ends. CDR3 protein: CASSQPSHRGGEQFF. In DNA, the CDR3 is TGTGCCAGCAGCCAACCCTCACATAGGGGGGGTGAGCAGTTCTTC.

The V call is TRBV5-1, the J call TRBJ2-2; the D gene is possibly TRBD1 (6 bases). Germline V gives CDR1 SGHRS, CDR2 YFSETQ. The CDR3 runs to 17 residues. Trimming took off 4 bases at V and 2 bases at J, with 18 bases between the two ends. The CDR3 coding sequence is TGCGCCAGCAGCCTCCCTCCCCCGGGACAAAACACCGGGGAGCTGTTTTTT. Translating it yields CASSLPPPGQNTGELFF.

The V and J genes are TRBV6-5 and TRBJ1-2, with 9 bases fitting TRBD1. This CDR3 contains 13 residues. The germline CDR1 and CDR2 sequences are MNHEY and SVGAGI. Trimming cost V 8 bases and J 5 bases; bases outside gene matches: 6. The DNA of the CDR3 is TGTGCCAGCCACGGGACAGGGCCATATGGCTACACCTTC. It specifies CASHGTGPYGYTF.